Listed below are T cell receptor beta chains from one sample, sequenced in a study of blood T cell repertoires in COVID-19. Method: immunoSEQ multiplex PCR; TCRdb's copy keeps in-frame clones and lacks some. The sample lists fewer than 500,000 clones, about 89% seen once, with approximately 4.3% in the top ten. The sample taken for sequencing was peripheral blood. The receptors derive from a woman in her thirties with acute or convalescent COVID-19. CDR3s include the opening cysteine and the closing phenylalanine or tryptophan. A D gene is named only where the DNA matches it firmly. Rows give clone size only sometimes, using once, few, many, or a class for an expanded clone.

>.|.|TRBV7-3|TRBJ2-7
TGTGCCAGCAGCTTAGGCCCAGCGGGTTACTACGAGCAGTACTTC
CASSLGPAGYYEQYF
>.|.|TRBV12-3/TRBV12-4|TRBJ1-6
TGTGCCAGCCACAGGGTCCCTAATTCACCCCTCCACTTT
CASHRVPNSPLHF
>TRBD2|.|TRBV27|TRBJ2-3
TGTGCCTCCAATTACCCTAACATCGGATTAGCGGGGGGGAGCACAGATACGCAGTATTTT
CASNYPNIGLAGGSTDTQYF
>TRBD2|.|TRBV29-1|TRBJ2-1
TGCAGCGTTGAGGCTACTAGCGGCTCCTACAATGAGCAGTTCTTC
CSVEATSGSYNEQFF
>TRBD2|.|TRBV5-6|TRBJ2-3
TGTGCCAGCAGCTTGGTAGTCCAGCGGGGGGAGGATACGCAGTATTTT
CASSLVVQRGEDTQYF
>.|.|TRBV2|TRBJ2-5
TGTGCCAGCGTCCACCGAGCACCCATACAAGAGACCCAGTACTTC
CASVHRAPIQETQYF
>.|.|TRBV20-1|TRBJ2-1
TGCAGTGCAAGTCCCGAGAGACTCGATGAGCAGTTCTTC
CSASPERLDEQFF
>TRBD1|few|TRBV6-1|TRBJ1-1
TGTGCCAGCAGTAAAGGGACAGCATCCATGAACACTGAAGCTTTCTTT
CASSKGTASMNTEAFF
>TRBD1|.|TRBV7-3|TRBJ2-1
TGTGCCAGCAGCTTTCAGGGACAGTCCTACAATGAGCAGTTCTTC
CASSFQGQSYNEQFF
>TRBD2|.|TRBV5-1|TRBJ2-5
TGCGCCAGCAGCAGGGTTTCGCGGGGGGGAGAGACCCAGTACTTC
CASSRVSRGGETQYF
>TRBD1|once|TRBV5-1|TRBJ2-5
TGCGCCAGCAGCTTGGGGACAGGAGAAGAGACCCAGTACTTC
CASSLGTGEETQYF
>TRBD1|.|TRBV4-2|TRBJ2-6
TGTGCCAGCAGCCAAGTGGGGACAGGGGGCCCCTCTGGGGCCAACGTCCTGACTTTC
CASSQVGTGGPSGANVLTF
>TRBD1|.|TRBV5-1|TRBJ1-4
TGCGCCAGCAGCTTGGTAACAGGGGGAGGAGAAAAACTGTTTTTT
CASSLVTGGGEKLFF
>TRBD1|once|TRBV5-4|TRBJ2-5
TGTGCCAGCAGCCCCAGACAGGGGGGGTACCAAGAGACCCAGTACTTC
CASSPRQGGYQETQYF
>TRBD1|.|TRBV2|TRBJ1-2
TGTGCCAGCAGGGCGGGACAGAATGACAACTATGGCTACACCTTC
CASRAGQNDNYGYTF
>.|once|TRBV27|TRBJ2-7
TGTGCCAGCAGTTTTGGGGCTAACTACGAGCAGTACTTC
CASSFGANYEQYF
>.|.|TRBV3-1/TRBV3-2|TRBJ1-4
TGTGCCAGCAGGAAGACAAACGGTGAAAAACTGTTTTTT
CASRKTNGEKLFF
>.|.|TRBV21-1|TRBJ1-2
TGTGCCAGCAGCGCCCGCCTCCGGGACAGGGGGCGGATCTGTGATGGCTACACCTTC
CASSARLRDRGRICDGYTF
>.|.|TRBV13|TRBJ2-7
TGTGCCAGCAGCTTACAGGGTGGCGAGCAGTACTTC
CASSLQGGEQYF
>.|.|TRBV10-3|TRBJ1-1
TGTGCCATCAGAAACCACGGAGCAGTCCCTGAAGCTTTCTTT
CAIRNHGAVPEAFF
>TRBD1|.|TRBV5-1|TRBJ1-1
TGCGCCAGCAGCTTTAGGACAGGCGGCACTGAAGCTTTCTTT
CASSFRTGGTEAFF
>.|.|TRBV9|TRBJ1-1
TGTGCCAGCAGCGTTGATATTGCAGTGAACACTGAAGCTTTCTTT
CASSVDIAVNTEAFF
>.|.|TRBV24-1|TRBJ2-1
TGTGCCACCAGTGATTTGCAGGGGATAAGCGGGGTCAATGAGCAGTTCTTC
CATSDLQGISGVNEQFF
>.|.|TRBV7-2|TRBJ1-2
TGTGCCAGCAGCTTAGTTGTCGGGAACTATGGCTACACCTTC
CASSLVVGNYGYTF
>.|.|TRBV6-5|TRBJ1-1
TGTGCCAGCAGTCTACAGGGTTCTGAAGCTTTCTTT
CASSLQGSEAFF
>TRBD2|.|TRBV19|TRBJ2-1
TGTGCCAGTAGTTCCCTAGCGGGGGATTCGGGTGAGCAGTTCTTC
CASSSLAGDSGEQFF
>TRBD1|.|TRBV18|TRBJ1-5
TGTGCCAGCTCCCCGACAGGGAACCGCAATCAGCCCCAGCATTTT
CASSPTGNRNQPQHF
>TRBD1|few|TRBV19|TRBJ2-4
TGTGCCAGTAGTAAGGGACAGGGGGCTCGAGGTGGGGACCTAGCCAAAAACATTCAGTACTTC
CASSKGQGARGGDLAKNIQYF
>TRBD1|few|TRBV5-1|TRBJ2-1
TGCGCCAGCACCCTGACAGGGGAGAAGTTCTTC
CASTLTGEKFF
>TRBD2|once|TRBV20-1|TRBJ2-3
TGCAGTGCTAGTCTGGCGGGGGGGCAGGATACGCAGTATTTT
CSASLAGGQDTQYF
>.|.|TRBV21-1|TRBJ1-3
TGTGCCAGCAGCGGGACAGTGGGAAACACCATATATTTT
CASSGTVGNTIYF
>.|.|TRBV7-2|TRBJ2-5
TGTGCCAGCAGCTCCGGGTACGGGACACCGAGTTGGGAGACCCAGTACTTC
CASSSGYGTPSWETQYF
>TRBD2|.|TRBV5-1|TRBJ2-5
TGCGCCAGCAGCTTGATCTTAGCGGGGGGACAAGAGACCCAGTACTTC
CASSLILAGGQETQYF
>.|.|TRBV18|TRBJ2-3
TGTGCCAGCTCACCACTGTCGGTGATCACAGATACGCAGTATTTT
CASSPLSVITDTQYF
>.|.|TRBV11-2|TRBJ1-1
TGTGCCAGCAGCTTAGGGACAGCCCTTGAAGCTTTCTTT
CASSLGTALEAFF
>.|.|TRBV6-6|TRBJ1-5
TGTGCCAGCAGTTACTCAGGAGTTAATCAGCCCCAGCATTTT
CASSYSGVNQPQHF
>.|.|TRBV12-3/TRBV12-4|TRBJ2-1
TGTGCCAGCAGTTTATCGGGAGTTGATGAGCAGTTCTTC
CASSLSGVDEQFF
>TRBD2|.|TRBV3-1/TRBV3-2|TRBJ2-1
TGTGCCAGCAGCCACGAAATAGCGGGGGGGCGTGAGCAGTTCTTC
CASSHEIAGGREQFF
>.|.|TRBV11-3|TRBJ2-2
TGTGCCAGCAGCTTAGGTTTGGGGCAAGTGGACACCGGGGAGCTGTTTTTT
CASSLGLGQVDTGELFF
>.|.|TRBV2|TRBJ1-1
TGTGCCAGCAGTGAAGGTGGCTTCGGTGGGCACGCTGAAGCTTTCTTT
CASSEGGFGGHAEAFF